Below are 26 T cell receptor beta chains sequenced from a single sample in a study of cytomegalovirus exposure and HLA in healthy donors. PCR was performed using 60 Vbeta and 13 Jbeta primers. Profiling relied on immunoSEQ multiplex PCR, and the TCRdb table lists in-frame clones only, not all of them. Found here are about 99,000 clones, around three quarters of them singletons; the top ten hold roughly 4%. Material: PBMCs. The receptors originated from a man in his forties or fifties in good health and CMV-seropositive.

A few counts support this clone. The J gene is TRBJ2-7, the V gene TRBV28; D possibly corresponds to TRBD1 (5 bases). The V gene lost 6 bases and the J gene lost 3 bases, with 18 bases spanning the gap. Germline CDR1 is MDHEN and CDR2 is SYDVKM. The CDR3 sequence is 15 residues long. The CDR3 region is CASSAAGRTSYEQYF. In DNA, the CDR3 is TGTGCCAGCAGCGCCGCCGGTCGGACAAGCTACGAGCAGTACTTC.

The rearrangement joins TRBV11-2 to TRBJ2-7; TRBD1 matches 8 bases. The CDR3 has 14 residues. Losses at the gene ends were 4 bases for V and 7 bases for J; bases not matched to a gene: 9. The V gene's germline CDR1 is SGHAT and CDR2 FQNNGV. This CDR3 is CASSYGTGGREQYF. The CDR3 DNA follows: TGTGCCAGCAGCTACGGGACAGGCGGCCGGGAGCAGTACTTC. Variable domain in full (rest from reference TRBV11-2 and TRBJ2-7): EAGVAQSPRYKIIEKRQSVAFWCNPISGHATLYWYQQILGQGPKLLIQFQNNGVVDDSQLPKDRFSAERLKGVDSTLKIQPAKLEDSAVYLCASSYGTGGREQYFGPGTRLTVT.

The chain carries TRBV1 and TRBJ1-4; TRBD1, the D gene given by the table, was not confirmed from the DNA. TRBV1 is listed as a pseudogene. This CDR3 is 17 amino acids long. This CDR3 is CTSSQQTVFLPNEKLFF. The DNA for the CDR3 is TGCACCAGCAGCCAACAGACAGTGTTTTTGCCTAATGAAAAACTGTTTTTT.

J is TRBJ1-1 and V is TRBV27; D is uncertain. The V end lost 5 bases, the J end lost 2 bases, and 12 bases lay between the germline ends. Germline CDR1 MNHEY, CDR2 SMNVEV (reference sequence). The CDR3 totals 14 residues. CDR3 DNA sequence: TGTGCCAGCAGTCCTCTACGAGGAAACACTGAAGCTTTCTTT. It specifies CASSPLRGNTEAFF.

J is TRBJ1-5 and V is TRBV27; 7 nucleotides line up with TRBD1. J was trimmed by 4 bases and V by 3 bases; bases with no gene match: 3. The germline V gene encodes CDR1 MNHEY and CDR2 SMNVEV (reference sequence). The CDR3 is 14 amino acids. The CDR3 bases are TGTGCCAGCAGTTTTGCAGGGGGGAATCAGCCCCAGCATTTT. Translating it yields CASSFAGGNQPQHF.

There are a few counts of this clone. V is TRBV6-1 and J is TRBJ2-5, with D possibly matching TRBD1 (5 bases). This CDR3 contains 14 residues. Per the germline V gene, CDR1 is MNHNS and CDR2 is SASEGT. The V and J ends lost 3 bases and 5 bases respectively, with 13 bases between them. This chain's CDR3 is CASSEYRSGETQYF. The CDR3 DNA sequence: TGTGCCAGCAGTGAGTACAGGTCAGGGGAGACCCAGTACTTC.

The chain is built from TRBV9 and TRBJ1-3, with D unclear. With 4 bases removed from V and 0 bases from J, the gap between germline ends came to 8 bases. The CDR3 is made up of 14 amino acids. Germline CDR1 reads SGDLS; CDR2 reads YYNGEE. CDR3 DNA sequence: TGTGCCAGCAGCCTCCCCCCCTCTGGAAACACCATATATTTT. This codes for CASSLPPSGNTIYF.

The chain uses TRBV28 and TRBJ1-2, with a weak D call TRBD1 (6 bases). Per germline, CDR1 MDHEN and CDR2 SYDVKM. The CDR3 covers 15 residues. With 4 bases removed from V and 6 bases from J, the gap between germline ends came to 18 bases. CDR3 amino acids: CASSWGPTGLNGYTF. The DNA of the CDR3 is TGTGCCAGCAGTTGGGGGCCCACAGGGCTTAATGGCTACACCTTC.

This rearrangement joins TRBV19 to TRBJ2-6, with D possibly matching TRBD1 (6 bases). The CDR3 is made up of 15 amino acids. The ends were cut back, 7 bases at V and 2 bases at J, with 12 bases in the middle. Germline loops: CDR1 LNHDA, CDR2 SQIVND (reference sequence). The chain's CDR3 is CASNQQGPGANVLTF. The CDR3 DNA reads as TGTGCCAGTAATCAACAGGGCCCTGGGGCCAACGTCCTGACTTTC.

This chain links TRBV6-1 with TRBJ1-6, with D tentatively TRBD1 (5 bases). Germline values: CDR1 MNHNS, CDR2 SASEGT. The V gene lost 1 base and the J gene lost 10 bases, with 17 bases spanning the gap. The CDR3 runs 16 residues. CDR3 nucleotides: TGTGCCAGCAGTGAAGTAGGGGCAGGGCGCGGCTCACCCCTCCACTTT. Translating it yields CASSEVGAGRGSPLHF.

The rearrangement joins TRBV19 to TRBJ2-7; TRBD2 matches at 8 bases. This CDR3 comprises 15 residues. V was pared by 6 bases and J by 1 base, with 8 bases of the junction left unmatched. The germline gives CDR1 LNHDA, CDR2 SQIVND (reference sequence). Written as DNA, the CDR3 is TGTGCCAGTAGGCCAAGCGGGAGAGCTTCCTACGAGCAGTACTTC. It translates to CASRPSGRASYEQYF.

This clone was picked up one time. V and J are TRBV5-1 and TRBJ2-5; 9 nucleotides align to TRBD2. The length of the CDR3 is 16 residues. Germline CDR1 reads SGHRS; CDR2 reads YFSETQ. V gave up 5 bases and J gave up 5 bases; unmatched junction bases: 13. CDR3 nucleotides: TGCGCCAGCAGGAGGGATGGCGGGAGGGCCTTGGAGACCCAGTACTTC. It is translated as CASRRDGGRALETQYF.

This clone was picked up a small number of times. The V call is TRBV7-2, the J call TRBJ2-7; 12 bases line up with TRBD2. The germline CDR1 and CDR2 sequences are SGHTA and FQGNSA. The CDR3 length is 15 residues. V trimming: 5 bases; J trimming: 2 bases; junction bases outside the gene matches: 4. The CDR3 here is CASSQLAGGPYEQYF. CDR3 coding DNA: TGTGCCAGCAGCCAACTAGCGGGAGGTCCCTACGAGCAGTACTTC.

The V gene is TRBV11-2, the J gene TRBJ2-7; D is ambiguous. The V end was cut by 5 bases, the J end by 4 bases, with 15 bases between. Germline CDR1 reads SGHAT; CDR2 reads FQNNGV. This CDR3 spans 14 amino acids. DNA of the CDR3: TGTGCCAGCAGCCCCGCCGGGTCTTATTACGAGCAGTACTTC. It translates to CASSPAGSYYEQYF.

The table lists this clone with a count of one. The CDR3 spells CAWRTGRSGEQYF. As DNA, the CDR3 is TGTGCCTGGAGGACCGGGAGATCGGGTGAGCAGTACTTC. This sequence joins TRBV30 and TRBJ2-7; D possibly corresponds to TRBD2 (6 bases). V was shortened by 3 bases and J by 7 bases, with 16 bases between the two germline ends. CDR3 length equals 13 residues. Germline V lookup: CDR1 GTSNPN, CDR2 SVGIG (reference sequence).

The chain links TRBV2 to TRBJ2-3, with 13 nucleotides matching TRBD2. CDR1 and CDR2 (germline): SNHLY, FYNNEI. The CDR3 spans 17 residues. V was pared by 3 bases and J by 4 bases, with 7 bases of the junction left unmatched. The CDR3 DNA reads TGTGCCAGCAGTGATGCTTGGACTAGCGGGAGACCAGATACGCAGTATTTT. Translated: CASSDAWTSGRPDTQYF.

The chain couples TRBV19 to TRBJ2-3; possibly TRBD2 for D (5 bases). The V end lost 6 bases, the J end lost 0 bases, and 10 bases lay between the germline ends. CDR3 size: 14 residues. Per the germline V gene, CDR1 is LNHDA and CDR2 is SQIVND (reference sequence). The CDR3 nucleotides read TGTGCCAGTAGGGACTCGCACAGCACAGATACGCAGTATTTT. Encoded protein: CASRDSHSTDTQYF.

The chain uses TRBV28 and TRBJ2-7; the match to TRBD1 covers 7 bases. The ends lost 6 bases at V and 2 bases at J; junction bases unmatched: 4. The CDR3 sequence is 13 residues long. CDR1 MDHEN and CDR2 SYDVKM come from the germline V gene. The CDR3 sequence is CASRERGPYEQYF. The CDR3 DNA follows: TGTGCCAGCAGGGAGAGGGGGCCCTACGAGCAGTACTTC.

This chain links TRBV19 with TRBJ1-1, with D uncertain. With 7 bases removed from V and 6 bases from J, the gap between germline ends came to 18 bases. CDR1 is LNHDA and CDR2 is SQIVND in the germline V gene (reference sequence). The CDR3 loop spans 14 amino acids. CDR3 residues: CASIRTGTVPEAFF. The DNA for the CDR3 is TGTGCCAGTATCCGAACTGGTACGGTTCCTGAAGCTTTCTTT.

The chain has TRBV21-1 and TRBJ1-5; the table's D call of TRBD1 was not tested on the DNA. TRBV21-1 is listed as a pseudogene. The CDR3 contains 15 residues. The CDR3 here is CASSNPTGSGQPQHF. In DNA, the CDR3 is TGTGCCAGCAGCAACCCGACAGGATCGGGACAGCCCCAGCATTTT.

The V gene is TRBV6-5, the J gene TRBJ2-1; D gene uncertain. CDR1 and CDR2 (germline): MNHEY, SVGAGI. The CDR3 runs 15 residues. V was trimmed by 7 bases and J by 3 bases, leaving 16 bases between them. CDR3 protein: CASTPPGDNYNEQFF. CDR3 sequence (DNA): TGTGCCAGCACCCCACCCGGAGATAACTACAATGAGCAGTTCTTC.

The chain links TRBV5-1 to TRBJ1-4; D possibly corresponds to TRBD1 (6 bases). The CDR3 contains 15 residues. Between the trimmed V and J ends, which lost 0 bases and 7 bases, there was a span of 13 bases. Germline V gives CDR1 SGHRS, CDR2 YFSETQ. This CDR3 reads CASSLGAGATEKLFF. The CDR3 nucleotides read TGCGCCAGCAGCTTGGGGGCAGGGGCGACTGAAAAACTGTTTTTT. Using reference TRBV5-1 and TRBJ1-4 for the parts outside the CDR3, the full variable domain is KAGVTQTPRYLIKTRGQQVTLSCSPISGHRSVSWYQQTPGQGLQFLFEYFSETQRNKGNFPGRFSGRQFSNSRSEMNVSTLELGDSALYLCASSLGAGATEKLFFGSGTQLSVL.

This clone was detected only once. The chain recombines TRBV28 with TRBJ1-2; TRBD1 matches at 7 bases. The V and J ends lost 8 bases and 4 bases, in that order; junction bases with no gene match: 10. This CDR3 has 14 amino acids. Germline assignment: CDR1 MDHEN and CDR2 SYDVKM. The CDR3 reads CASAPEGQIYGYTF. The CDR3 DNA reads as TGTGCCAGCGCCCCGGAGGGACAGATCTATGGCTACACCTTC.

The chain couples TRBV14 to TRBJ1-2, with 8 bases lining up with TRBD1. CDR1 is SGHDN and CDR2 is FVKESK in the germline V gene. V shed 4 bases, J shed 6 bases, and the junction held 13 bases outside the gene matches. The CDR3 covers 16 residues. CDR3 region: CASSPGQGRAQHGYTF. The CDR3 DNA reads TGTGCCAGCAGCCCAGGACAGGGAAGAGCGCAACATGGCTACACCTTC.

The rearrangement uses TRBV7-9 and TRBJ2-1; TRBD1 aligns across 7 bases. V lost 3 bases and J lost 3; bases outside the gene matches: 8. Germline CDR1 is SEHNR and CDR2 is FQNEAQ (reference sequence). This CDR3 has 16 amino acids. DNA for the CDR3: TGTGCCAGCAGCTTGGAAGGGACAGACAACTACAATGAGCAGTTCTTC. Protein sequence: CASSLEGTDNYNEQFF.

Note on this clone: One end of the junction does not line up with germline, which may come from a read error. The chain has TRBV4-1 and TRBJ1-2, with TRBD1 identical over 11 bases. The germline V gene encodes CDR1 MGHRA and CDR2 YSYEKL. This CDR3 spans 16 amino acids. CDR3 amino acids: CASRQERGDRGNGYTF. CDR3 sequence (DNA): TGCGCCAGCAGGCAAGAGAGGGGGGACAGGGGGAATGGCTACACCTTC.